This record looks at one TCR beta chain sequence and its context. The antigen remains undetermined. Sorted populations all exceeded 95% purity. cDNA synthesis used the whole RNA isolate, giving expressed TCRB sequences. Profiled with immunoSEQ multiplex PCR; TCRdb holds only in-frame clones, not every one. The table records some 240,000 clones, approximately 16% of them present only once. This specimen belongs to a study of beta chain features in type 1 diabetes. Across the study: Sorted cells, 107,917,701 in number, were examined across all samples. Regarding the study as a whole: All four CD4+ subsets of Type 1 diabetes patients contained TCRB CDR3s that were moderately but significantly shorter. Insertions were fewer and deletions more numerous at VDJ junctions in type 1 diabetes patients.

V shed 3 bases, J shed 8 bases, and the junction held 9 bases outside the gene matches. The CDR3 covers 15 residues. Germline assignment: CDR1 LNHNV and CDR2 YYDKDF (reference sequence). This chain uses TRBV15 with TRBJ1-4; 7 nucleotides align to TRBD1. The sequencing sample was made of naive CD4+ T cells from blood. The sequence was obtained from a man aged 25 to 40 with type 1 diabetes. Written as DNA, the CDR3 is TGTGCCACCAGCAGCAGGACAGGAAATGGAGAAAAACTGTTTTTT. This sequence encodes CATSSRTGNGEKLFF.